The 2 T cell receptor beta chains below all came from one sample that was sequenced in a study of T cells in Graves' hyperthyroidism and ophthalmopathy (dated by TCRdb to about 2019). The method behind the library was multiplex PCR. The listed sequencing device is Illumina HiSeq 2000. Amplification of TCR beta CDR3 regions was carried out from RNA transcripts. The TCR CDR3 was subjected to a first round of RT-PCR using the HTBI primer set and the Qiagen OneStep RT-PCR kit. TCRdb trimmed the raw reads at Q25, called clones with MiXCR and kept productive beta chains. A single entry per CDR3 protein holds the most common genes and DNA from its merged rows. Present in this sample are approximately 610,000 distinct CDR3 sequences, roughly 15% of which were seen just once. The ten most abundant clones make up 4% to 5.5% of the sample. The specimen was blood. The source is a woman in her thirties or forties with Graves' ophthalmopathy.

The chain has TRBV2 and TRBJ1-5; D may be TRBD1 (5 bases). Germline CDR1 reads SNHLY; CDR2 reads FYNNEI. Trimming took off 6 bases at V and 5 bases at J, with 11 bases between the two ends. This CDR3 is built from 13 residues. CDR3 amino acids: CASSGGWDQPQHF. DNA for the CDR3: TGTGCCAGCAGCGGGGGATGGGATCAGCCCCAGCATTTT.

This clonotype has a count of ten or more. CDR3 amino acids: CASSQTRGYDKEPQYF. CDR3 sequence (DNA): TGTGCCAGCAGCCAGACTCGGGGTTATGATAAGGAGCCCCAGTACTTC. This rearrangement joins TRBV6-2 or TRBV6-3 to TRBJ2-5; D perhaps matches TRBD2 (5 bases). The germline V gene has CDR1 MNHEY and CDR2 SVGEGT. Trimming stripped 6 bases from V and 9 bases from J, with 26 bases between. This CDR3 region has 16 residues.